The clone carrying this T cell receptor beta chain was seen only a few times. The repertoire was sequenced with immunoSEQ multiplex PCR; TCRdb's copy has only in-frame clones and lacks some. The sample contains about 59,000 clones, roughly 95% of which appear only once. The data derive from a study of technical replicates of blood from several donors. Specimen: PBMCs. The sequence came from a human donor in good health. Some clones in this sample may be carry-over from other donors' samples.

CDR3 sequence (DNA): TGTGCCAGCAGTTTCCGGGACAGGGGTACCTATGGCTACACCTTC. Amino acid sequence: CASSFRDRGTYGYTF. The chain uses TRBV6-5 and TRBJ1-2; 10 nucleotides align to TRBD1. J lost 4 bases, V lost 4 bases, and 6 bases had no gene match. This CDR3 spans 15 amino acids. Per the germline V gene, CDR1 is MNHEY and CDR2 is SVGAGI.